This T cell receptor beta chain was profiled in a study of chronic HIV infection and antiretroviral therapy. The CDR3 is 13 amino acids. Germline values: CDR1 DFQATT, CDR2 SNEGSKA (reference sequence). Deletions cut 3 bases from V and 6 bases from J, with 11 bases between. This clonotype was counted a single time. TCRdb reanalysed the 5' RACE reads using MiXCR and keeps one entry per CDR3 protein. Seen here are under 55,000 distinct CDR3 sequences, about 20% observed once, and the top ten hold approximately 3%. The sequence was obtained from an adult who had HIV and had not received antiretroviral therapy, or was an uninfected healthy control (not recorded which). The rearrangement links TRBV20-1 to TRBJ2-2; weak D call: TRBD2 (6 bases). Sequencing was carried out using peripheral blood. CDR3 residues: CSASLGGAGELFF. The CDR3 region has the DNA TGCAGTGCTAGCCTAGGAGGGGCCGGGGAGCTGTTTTTT.